This TCR beta chain was found in a study of blood T cell repertoires in COVID-19. Overall study: Researchers got acute and convalescent COVID-19 samples from the United States, Italy and Spain. The cDNA or gDNA used as material had been derived from T cells, B-cell-depleted T cells, or PBMCs.

The V end was cut by 5 bases, the J end by 1 base, with 15 bases between. CDR3 size: 16 residues. The germline V gene encodes CDR1 SEHNR and CDR2 FQNEAQ (reference sequence). In the source study's methods: Nucleated cell number was recorded as an estimate derived from reference gene primer amplification. Sequenced by immunoSEQ multiplex PCR; TCRdb stores in-frame clones only, minus some. That table gives V, J and clone size, and the DNA gave D and trimming. The data contain under 150,000 clones, 75% to 85% of them singletons. The sequence came from an elderly man with acute or convalescent COVID-19. The specimen sequenced was peripheral blood. The chain combines TRBV7-9 with TRBJ1-3; D is possibly TRBD1 (5 bases). The chain's CDR3 is CASSRRFRESGNTIYF. The CDR3 bases are TGTGCCAGCAGCAGACGTTTCAGGGAATCTGGAAACACCATATATTTT. Full variable domain (rest looked up from reference TRBV7-9 and TRBJ1-3): DTGVSQNPRHKITKRGQNVTFRCDPISEHNRLYWYRQTLGQGPEFLTYFQNEAQLEKSRLLSDRFSAERPKGSFSTLEIQRTEQGDSAMYLCASSRRFRESGNTIYFGEGSWLTVV.